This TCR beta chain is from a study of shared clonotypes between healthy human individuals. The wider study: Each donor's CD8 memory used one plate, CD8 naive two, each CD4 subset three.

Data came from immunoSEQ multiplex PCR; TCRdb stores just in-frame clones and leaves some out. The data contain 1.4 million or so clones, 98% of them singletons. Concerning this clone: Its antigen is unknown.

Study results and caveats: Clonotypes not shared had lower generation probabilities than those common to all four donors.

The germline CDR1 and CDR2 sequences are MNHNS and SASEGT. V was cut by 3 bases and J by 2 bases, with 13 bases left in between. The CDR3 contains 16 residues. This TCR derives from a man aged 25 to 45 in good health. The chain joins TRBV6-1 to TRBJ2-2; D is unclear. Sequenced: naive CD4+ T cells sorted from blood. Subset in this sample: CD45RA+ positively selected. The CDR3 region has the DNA TGTGCCAGCAGTGAGGTAGCAGCTATTAACACCGGGGAGCTGTTTTTT. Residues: CASSEVAAINTGELFF.